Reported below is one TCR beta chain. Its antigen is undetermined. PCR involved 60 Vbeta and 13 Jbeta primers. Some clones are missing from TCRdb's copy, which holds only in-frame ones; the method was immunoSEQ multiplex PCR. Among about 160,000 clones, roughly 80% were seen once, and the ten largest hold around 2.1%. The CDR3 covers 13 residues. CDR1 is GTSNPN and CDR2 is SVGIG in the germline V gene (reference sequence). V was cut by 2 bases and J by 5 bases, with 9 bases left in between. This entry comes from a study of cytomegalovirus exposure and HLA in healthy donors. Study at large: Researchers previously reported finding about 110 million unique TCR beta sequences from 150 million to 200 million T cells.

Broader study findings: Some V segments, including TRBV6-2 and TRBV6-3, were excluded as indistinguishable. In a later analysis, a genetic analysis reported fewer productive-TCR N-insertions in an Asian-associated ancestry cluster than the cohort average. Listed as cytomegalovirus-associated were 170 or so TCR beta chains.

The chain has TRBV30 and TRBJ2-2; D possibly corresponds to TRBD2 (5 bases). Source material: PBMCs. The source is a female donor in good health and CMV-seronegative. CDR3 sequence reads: CAWSPRGTGELFF. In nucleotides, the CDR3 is TGTGCCTGGAGTCCCCGCGGGACCGGGGAGCTGTTTTTT.